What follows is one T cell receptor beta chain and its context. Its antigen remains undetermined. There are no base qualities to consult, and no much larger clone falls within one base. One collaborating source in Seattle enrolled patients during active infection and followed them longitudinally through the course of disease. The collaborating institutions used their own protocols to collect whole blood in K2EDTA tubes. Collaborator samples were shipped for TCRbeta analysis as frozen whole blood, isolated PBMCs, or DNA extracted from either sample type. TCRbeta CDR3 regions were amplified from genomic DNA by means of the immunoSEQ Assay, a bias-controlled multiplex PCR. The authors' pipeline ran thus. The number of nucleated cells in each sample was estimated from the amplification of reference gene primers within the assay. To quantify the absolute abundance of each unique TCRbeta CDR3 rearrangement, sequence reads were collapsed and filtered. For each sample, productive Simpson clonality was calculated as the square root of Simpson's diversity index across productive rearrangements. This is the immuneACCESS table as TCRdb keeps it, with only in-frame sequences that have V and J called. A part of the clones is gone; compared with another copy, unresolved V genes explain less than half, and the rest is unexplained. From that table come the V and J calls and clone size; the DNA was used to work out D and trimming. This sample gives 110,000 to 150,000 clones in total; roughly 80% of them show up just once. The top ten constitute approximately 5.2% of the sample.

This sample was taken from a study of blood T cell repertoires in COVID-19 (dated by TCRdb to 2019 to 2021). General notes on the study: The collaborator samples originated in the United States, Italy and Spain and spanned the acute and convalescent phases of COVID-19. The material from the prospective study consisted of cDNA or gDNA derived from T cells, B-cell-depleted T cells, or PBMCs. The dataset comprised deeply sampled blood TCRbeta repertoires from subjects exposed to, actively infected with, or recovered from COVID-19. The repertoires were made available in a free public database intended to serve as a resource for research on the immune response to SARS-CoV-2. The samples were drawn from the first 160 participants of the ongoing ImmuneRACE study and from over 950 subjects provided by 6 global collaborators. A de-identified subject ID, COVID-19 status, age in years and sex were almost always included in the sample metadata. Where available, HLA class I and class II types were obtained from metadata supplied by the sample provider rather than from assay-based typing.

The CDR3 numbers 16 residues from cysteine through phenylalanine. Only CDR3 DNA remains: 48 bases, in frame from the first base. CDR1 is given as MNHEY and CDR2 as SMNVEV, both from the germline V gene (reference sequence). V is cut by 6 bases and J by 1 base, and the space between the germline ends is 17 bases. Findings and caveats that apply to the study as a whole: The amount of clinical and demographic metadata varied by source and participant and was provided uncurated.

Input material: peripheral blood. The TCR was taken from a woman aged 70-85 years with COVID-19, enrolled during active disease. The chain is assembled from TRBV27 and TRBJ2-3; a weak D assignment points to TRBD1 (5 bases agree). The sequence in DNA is TGTGCCAGCAGAACCTTAGGGGTTGTCGGCACAGATACGCAGTATTTT. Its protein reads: CASRTLGVVGTDTQYF.